This TCR beta chain was profiled in a study of immune cell composition in non-small cell lung cancer. Study-wide context: Histologic subtype was mainly adenocarcinoma or squamous cell carcinoma.

Study-wide points: TIL tumour reactivity correlated with maximal tumour-associated clone frequency in adenocarcinoma. Tumour-reactive clones were not shown to match dominant in vivo tumour clones.

Normal lung sampling was at least 3 cm from the tumour, as distant as possible. To note about this clone: Its cognate antigen is unknown.

Per germline, CDR1 LNHDA and CDR2 SQIVND (reference sequence). The V end lost 6 bases, the J end lost 1 base, and 7 bases lay between the germline ends. This CDR3 has 12 residues. Data came from immunoSEQ multiplex PCR; TCRdb stores just in-frame clones and leaves some out. Counted here are 850 to 1,000 clones, around 74% occurring once; the ten biggest clones make up around a third. The sequencing input was non-adjacent lung tissue. This sequence originates from a human donor with non-small cell lung cancer. The J gene is TRBJ2-7, the V gene TRBV19, with D maybe TRBD1 (5 bases). CDR3 nucleotides: TGTGCCAGTAGGGGGCAGTCCTACGAGCAGTACTTC. Its protein product is CASRGQSYEQYF.